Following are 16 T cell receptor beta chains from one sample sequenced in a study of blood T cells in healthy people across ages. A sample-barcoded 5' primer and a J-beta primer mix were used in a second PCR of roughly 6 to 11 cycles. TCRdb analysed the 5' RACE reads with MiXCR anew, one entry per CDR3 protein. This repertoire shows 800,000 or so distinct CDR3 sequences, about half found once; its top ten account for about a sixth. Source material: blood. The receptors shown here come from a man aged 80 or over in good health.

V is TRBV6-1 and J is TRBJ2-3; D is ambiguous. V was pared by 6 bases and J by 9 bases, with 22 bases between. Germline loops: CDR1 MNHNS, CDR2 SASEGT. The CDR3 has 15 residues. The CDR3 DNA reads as TGTGCCAGCAGCTCGGACGCAGCATTAGGGTGCACGCAGTATTTT. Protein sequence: CASSSDAALGCTQYF.

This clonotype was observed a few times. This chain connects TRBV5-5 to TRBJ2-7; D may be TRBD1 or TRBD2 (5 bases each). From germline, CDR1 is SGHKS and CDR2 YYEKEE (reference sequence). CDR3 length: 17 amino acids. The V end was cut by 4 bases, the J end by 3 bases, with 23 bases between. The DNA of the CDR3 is TGTGCCAGCAGCCTCTTTACGACCGGGACCTATATCTACGAGCAGTACTTC. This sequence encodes CASSLFTTGTYIYEQYF.

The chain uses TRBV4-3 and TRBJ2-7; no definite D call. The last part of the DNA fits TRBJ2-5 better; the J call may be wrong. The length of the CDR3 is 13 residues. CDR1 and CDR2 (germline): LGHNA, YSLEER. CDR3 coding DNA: TGCGCCAGCAGCCAGGACGGTGGTAGGACCCAGTACTTC. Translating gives CASSQDGGRTQYF.

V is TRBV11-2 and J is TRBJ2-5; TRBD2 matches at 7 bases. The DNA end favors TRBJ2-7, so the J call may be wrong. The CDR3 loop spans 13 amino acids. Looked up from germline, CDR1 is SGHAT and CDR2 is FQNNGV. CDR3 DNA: TGTGCCAGCAGCGGACTAGGTCTCGGCGAGCAGTACTTC. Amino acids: CASSGLGLGEQYF.

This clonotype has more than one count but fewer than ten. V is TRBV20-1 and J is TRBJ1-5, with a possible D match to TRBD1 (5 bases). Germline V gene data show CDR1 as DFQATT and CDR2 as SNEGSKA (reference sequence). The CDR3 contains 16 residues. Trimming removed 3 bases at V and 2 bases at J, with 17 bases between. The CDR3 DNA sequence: TGCAGTGCTAGTCGGGCGAAGCAGGGCGGCAATCAGCCCCAGCATTTT. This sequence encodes CSASRAKQGGNQPQHF.

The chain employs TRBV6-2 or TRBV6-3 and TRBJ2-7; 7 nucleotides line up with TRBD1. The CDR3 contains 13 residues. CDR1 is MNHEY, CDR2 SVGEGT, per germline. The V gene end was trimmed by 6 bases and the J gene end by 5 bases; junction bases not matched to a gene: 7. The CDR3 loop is CASRGTVHNEQYF. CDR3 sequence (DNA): TGTGCCAGCAGGGGGACAGTTCATAACGAGCAGTACTTC.

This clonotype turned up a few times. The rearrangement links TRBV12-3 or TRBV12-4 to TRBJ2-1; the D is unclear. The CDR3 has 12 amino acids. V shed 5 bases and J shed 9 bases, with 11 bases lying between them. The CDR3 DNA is TGTGCCAGCAGTCTCGCGGCAAGTGAGCAGTTCTTC. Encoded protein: CASSLAASEQFF.

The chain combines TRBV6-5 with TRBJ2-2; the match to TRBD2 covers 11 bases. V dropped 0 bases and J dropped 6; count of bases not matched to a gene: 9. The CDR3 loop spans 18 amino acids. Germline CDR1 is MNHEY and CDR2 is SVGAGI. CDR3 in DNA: TGTGCCAGCAGTTACTCCCCTACTAGCGGGAGCTGGCCCGGGGAGCTGTTTTTT. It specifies CASSYSPTSGSWPGELFF.

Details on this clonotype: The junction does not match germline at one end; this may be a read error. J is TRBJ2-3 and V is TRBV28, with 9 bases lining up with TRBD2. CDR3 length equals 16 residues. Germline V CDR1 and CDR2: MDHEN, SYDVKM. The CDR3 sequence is CASSSPGAGGTDTQFF. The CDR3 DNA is TGTGCCAGCAGTTCCCCGGGAGCGGGGGGCACAGATACGCAGTTTTTT.

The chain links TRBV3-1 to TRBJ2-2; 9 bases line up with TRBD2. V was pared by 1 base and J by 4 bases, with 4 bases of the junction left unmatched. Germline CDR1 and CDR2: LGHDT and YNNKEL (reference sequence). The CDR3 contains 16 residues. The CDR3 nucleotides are TGTGCCAGCAGCCAAGTTTTGACTAGCGGCACCGGGGAGCTGTTTTTT. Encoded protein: CASSQVLTSGTGELFF.

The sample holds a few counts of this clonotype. The DNA for the CDR3 is TGCGCCAGCAGCTTACAGGGTTGGTACAATGAGCAGTACTTC. Translated, it gives CASSLQGWYNEQYF. The chain links TRBV5-1 to TRBJ2-1, with a possible D match to TRBD1 (6 bases). The J call may be faulty, since TRBJ2-7 better matches the DNA end. The CDR3 has 14 residues. Looked up from germline, CDR1 is SGHRS and CDR2 is YFSETQ.

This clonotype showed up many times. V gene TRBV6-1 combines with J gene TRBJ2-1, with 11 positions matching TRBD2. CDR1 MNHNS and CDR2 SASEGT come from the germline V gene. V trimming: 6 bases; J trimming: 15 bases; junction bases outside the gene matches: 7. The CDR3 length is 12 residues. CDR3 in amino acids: CASRSGLAAPFF. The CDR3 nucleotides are TGTGCCAGCAGATCGGGACTAGCGGCTCCGTTCTTC.

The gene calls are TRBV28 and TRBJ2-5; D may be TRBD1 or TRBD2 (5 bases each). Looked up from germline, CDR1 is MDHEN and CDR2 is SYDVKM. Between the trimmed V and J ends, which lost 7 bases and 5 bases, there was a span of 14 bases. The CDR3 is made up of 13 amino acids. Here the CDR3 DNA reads TGTGCCAGCATCCAGGGTAGGAGGGAGACCCAGTACTTC. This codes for CASIQGRRETQYF.

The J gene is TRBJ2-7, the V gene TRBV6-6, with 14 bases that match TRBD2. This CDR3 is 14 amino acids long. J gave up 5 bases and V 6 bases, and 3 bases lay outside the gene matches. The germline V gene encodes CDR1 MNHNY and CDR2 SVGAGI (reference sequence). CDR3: CASRTGLAGDEQYF. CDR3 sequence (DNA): TGTGCCAGCAGGACGGGACTAGCGGGAGACGAGCAGTACTTC.

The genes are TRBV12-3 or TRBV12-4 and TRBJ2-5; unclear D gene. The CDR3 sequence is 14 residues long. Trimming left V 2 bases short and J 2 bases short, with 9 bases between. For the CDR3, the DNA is TGTGCCAGCAGTTTAACGCTTGCTCAAGAGACCCAGTACTTC. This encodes CASSLTLAQETQYF.

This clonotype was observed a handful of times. CDR3 residues: CASKRANNEQFF. The CDR3, as DNA: TGTGCCAGCAAGCGGGCTAACAATGAGCAGTTCTTC. J is TRBJ2-1 and V is TRBV2; possible D gene TRBD2, 6 bases. The CDR3 has 12 residues. CDR1 and CDR2 (germline): SNHLY, FYNNEI. Trimming stripped 7 bases from V and 5 bases from J, with 9 bases between.